The 17 T cell receptor delta chains below come from one sample, sequenced in a study of delta chain sequences of gamma delta T cells. TCRdb used CATT to re-call clones from the 5' RACE reads. The table lists about 740 delta-chain clones, 7.5% to 10% of them singletons. Sequencing was performed on either unsorted cells or a sorted T cell fraction (not recorded which). These receptors were collected from a human donor in good health.

In the case of this clone: A far more abundant clone sits one base away, making this likely a read error. Different DNA sequences within this sample yield the same CDR3. The J gene is TRDJ4, while no V gene call was made; no check of the table's D call, TRDD3, against the DNA was made. The CDR3 runs to 22 residues. CDR3 sequence (DNA): TGTGCTTCGTTCCTATCATGGGGGATTGTGCCTTCCGTCGGCTTAACTGGGGGACCCCTGATCTTT. Amino acid sequence: CASFLSWGIVPSVGLTGGPLIF.

Comments on this clone: TCRdb attributes to this sequence the protein of a much larger clone, which differs from the DNA translation at residue 5; a read error is likely, and the protein displayed is translated from the DNA. This sequence joins TRDV1 and TRDJ2, with 13 nucleotides matching TRDD3. In germline, CDR1 is TSWWSYY, CDR2 QGS. V lost 3 bases to trimming and J lost 3 bases; unmatched junction nucleotides: 25. CDR3 size: 24 residues. CDR3 in DNA: TGTGCTCTTGGGGATACCTTTTCCCCCCACGGGTACTGGGGGATACGCGTTCTGACAGCACAACTCTTCTTT. It yields the protein CALGDTFSPHGYWGIRVLTAQLFF.

The called J gene is TRDJ1, whereas the V gene has no call; the table's D call, TRDD3, has no DNA check behind it. The CDR3 consists of 23 residues. The CDR3 DNA sequence: TGCTCGCTTCTTGGGGCCTCGAAAAGTACTGGGGGATACGGCTTAAATCAGTACGATAAACTCATCTTT. It translates to CSLLGASKSTGGYGLNQYDKLIF.

This clone is labeled as medium-sized. The same CDR3 arises from other DNA sequences in this sample as well. This chain connects TRDV1 to TRDJ1; 10 bases align to TRDD3. CDR1 and CDR2 (germline): TSWWSYY, QGS. V lost 2 bases and J lost 2; bases outside the gene matches: 38. The CDR3 sequence is 27 residues long. The CDR3, as DNA: TGTGCTCTTGGGGAAGGACGAAACATTTCTTCCTACGATTACTGGGGGATCGGTCCGAGGAGGACCGATAAACTCATCTTT. Its translation: CALGEGRNISSYDYWGIGPRRTDKLIF.

This chain joins TRDV2 and TRDJ3; a weak D match, TRDD3 (6 bases). Trimming left V 0 bases short and J 9 bases short, with 17 bases between. CDR3 size: 17 residues. Germline V gene lookup returns CDR1 GEAIGNYY and CDR2 EKD. In nucleotides, the CDR3 is TGTGCCTGTGACACCGTGGGGGCTCTTGGGGGCACCCGACAGATGTTTTTC. It encodes CACDTVGALGGTRQMFF.

This clone has just a few counts. The chain has TRDV1 and TRDJ2; maybe TRDD3 (10 bases). The ends were cut back, 0 bases at V and 4 bases at J, with 36 bases in the middle. Per the germline V gene, CDR1 is TSWWSYY and CDR2 is QGS. The CDR3 extends over 24 amino acids. The CDR3 protein is CALGELPFLRPWGIKRSRTAQLFF. DNA of the CDR3: TGTGCTCTTGGGGAACTACCCTTCCTACGTCCCTGGGGGATAAAAAGGAGTAGGACAGCACAACTCTTCTTT.

Worth noting for this clone: TCRdb's listed protein matches a much larger clone and diverges from this DNA's translation at residue 11, likely through a read error; the protein shown comes from the DNA. In DNA, the CDR3 is TGTGCTCTTGGGAACTTCGGAAAGAACTGGGAGGTGACCTACACCGATAAACTCATCTTT. This sequence encodes CALGNFGKNWEVTYTDKLIF. The chain has TRDV1 and TRDJ1, with a weak D call TRDD3 (6 bases). Trimming took 5 bases from V and 0 from J, leaving 28 bases between them. CDR3 size: 20 residues. Germline lookup yields CDR1 TSWWSYY and CDR2 QGS.

There are a few counts of this clone. A single base is all that separates this from a far larger clone, so a read error is likely. This sample also contains other DNA sequences that code for the same CDR3. V usage is TRDV1 and J usage is TRDJ1; TRDD2 or TRDD3 may be the D gene (6 bases each). Per germline, CDR1 TSWWSYY and CDR2 QGS. There are 24 residues in the CDR3. The germline V and J ends were trimmed by 4 bases and 0 bases, with 39 bases remaining between them. The DNA for the CDR3 is TGTGCTCTTGGGGGGACCCAGCCTTCCGCGATACTGGGAGCCCCCTACGGTAACACCGATAAACTCATCTTT. This sequence encodes CALGGTQPSAILGAPYGNTDKLIF.

About this clone itself: It is likely a read error: a sequence one base away is far more abundant. Other DNA sequences within the sample encode an identical CDR3. The V and J genes are TRDV1 and TRDJ2; TRDD3 matches 13 bases. This CDR3 has 24 amino acids. From germline, CDR1 is TSWWSYY and CDR2 QGS. The CDR3 nucleotides read TGTGCTCTTGGGGAGACCTTTTCCCCCCACGGGTACTGGGGGATACGCGTTCTGACGGCACAACTCTTCTTT. It translates to CALGETFSPHGYWGIRVLTAQLFF.

This clone is labeled as medium-sized. The TCRdb protein, from a much larger clone, departs from this DNA's translation at residue 3, likely by read error; the protein shown derives from the DNA. V and J are TRDV1 and TRDJ1; 8 bases agree with TRDD3. CDR3 size: 20 residues. Germline V gives CDR1 TSWWSYY, CDR2 QGS. CDR3 region: CAFGNFGKNWGVTYTDKLIF. CDR3 in DNA: TGTGCTTTTGGGAACTTCGGAAAGAACTGGGGGGTGACCTACACCGATAAACTCATCTTT.

There are a few counts of this clone. The J segment is TRDJ1; no V gene was assigned; TRDD3, as called in the table, went unchecked against the DNA. The CDR3 has 19 residues. The CDR3 DNA follows: TGTGCCTCTTGGGGGGGCTTCCTAACTGGGGTGACCTACACCGATAAACTCATCTTT. Residues: CASWGGFLTGVTYTDKLIF.

This clone was seen only a few times. TCRdb's entry gives the protein of a much larger clone, which mismatches this DNA's translation at residue 10, likely from a read error; the protein reported here is translated from the DNA. The V and J genes are TRDV1 and TRDJ1; 12 nucleotides line up with TRDD3. This CDR3 is built from 21 residues. V shed 2 bases and J 2 bases; nucleotides not matched to a gene: 18. CDR1 TSWWSYY and CDR2 QGS come from the germline V gene. CDR3 loop: CALGECSFPMYWGILTDKLIF. For the CDR3, the DNA is TGTGCTCTTGGGGAATGTTCCTTCCCGATGTACTGGGGGATACTAACCGATAAACTCATCTTT.

This clone showed up just a few times. TCRdb pairs this DNA with a much larger clone's protein that differs at residue 2, likely a read error; the protein shown was translated from the DNA. V usage is TRDV1 and J usage is TRDJ2; 11 bases line up with TRDD3. CDR1 and CDR2 (germline): TSWWSYY, QGS. The CDR3 is made up of 23 amino acids. The CDR3: CSLGELPFLRPWGILPLTAQLFF. In nucleotides, the CDR3 is TGTTCTCTTGGGGAACTACCCTTCCTACGTCCCTGGGGGATACTCCCTTTGACAGCACAACTCTTCTTT.

Ten or more counts support this clone. V and J are TRDV1 and TRDJ1, with 13 positions matching TRDD3. The CDR3 has 19 amino acids. V dropped 4 bases and J dropped 2; count of bases not matched to a gene: 13. Germline V gives CDR1 TSWWSYY, CDR2 QGS. CDR3 sequence: CALGGGFLTGGYVTDKLIF. The CDR3 nucleotides read TGTGCTCTTGGGGGGGGCTTCCTAACTGGGGGATACGTGACCGATAAACTCATCTTT.

This clone showed up just a few times. This DNA translates differently at residue 2 from the TCRdb protein, which is that of a much larger clone; a read error is likely, and the protein shown is the DNA's own translation. This chain uses TRDV1 with TRDJ1; TRDD3 matches at 8 bases. The CDR3 loop spans 20 amino acids. Germline V gene lookup returns CDR1 TSWWSYY and CDR2 QGS. The CDR3 region has the DNA TGTTCTCTTGGGAACTTCGGAAAGAACTGGGGGGTGACCTACACCGATAAACTCATCTTT. This sequence encodes CSLGNFGKNWGVTYTDKLIF.

Sample share makes this clone hyperexpanded. Other DNA sequences from this sample encode an identical CDR3 as well. The V gene lacks a call, and TRDJ4 is the J gene; TRDD3, the table's D call, lacks a check against the DNA. The CDR3 length is 22 residues. For the CDR3, the DNA is TGCTCTGGAGTCATTTCTTGGGGGATTGTGCCTTCCGTCGGCTTAACTGGGGGACCCCTGATCTTT. Its protein product is CSGVISWGIVPSVGLTGGPLIF.

This clone was seen more than once but under ten times. The J gene was recorded as TRDJ2; no V gene was called; TRDD3 reflects the table's D call only, with no check against the DNA. The CDR3 covers 32 residues. CDR3 nucleotides: TGTAGTGTCTTGGGGGAGACTGACAGGGAGCAAATAGGTAGCAAGGTTTTTCGTAATGATGCCTGTGGTAGTGCTTTGACAGCACAACTCTTCTTT. This codes for CSVLGETDREQIGSKVFRNDACGSALTAQLFF.